This T cell receptor beta chain was sequenced for a study of identifying expanded T cells in peripheral blood (dated by TCRdb to 2018 to 2020). Context from the whole study: Four technical replicates, made by sequencing separate aliquots from the same pool of genomic DNA, were compared pairwise. On the study overall, not on this receptor specifically: In all healthy donors, the variance in clone template counts between samples taken two weeks apart rose significantly as total template count increased. Between technical replicates the binomial model flagged roughly 1.2 differentially abundant clones, whereas over roughly 2 weeks the binomial model flagged about 16.4 and over about four weeks roughly 20. The beta-binomial model significantly reduced the number of clones called differentially abundant and the false-positive rate across all healthy-donor time intervals. The authors expected that biological variance in healthy repertoires might rise further over much longer intervals, such as months to years.

Worth noting for this clone: The clone's antigen remains unknown. Base quality data are lacking; no much larger clone is found one base away.

Sequences KGHSH (CDR1) and LQKENI (CDR2) are obtained from the germline V gene. The CDR3 holds 15 amino acids from the cysteine to the phenylalanine. The CDR3 DNA has 45 bases and is translated from base 1. V is cut by 4 bases and J by 5 bases, and the space between the germline ends is 17 bases. The immunoSEQ Assay, which uses bias-controlled multiplex PCR amplification of genomic DNA, was used to profile TCRbeta CDR3 regions. Turning to the authors' computational methods: The absolute abundance of each unique TCRbeta CDR3 region was quantified after sequences were collapsed and filtered. Two models were used to test differential abundance: a binomial model (Fisher-equivalent) and a beta-binomial model that adds time-dependent variance fitted from healthy donors. Clones with fewer than 5 combined templates were removed, and a clone was called differentially abundant if the clone's Benjamini-Hochberg FDR was below 0.01. In the beta-binomial model, variance was expressed as a function of the total template count across the two samples, in the form v = (b*log(k)+a)^2. Sourced from immuneACCESS, this table was stored by TCRdb with only in-frame sequences that have V and J called. A share of the clones is absent; for the studies checked, an unresolved V gene accounts for under half, and the remainder has no known explanation. For V, J and clone size, that table is used; D and trimming come from the DNA. Recorded for this sample are 100,000 or so clones; about 89% of them occurred a single time. The biggest ten clones account for roughly 15% of the sample.

No immune events, such as infections, were documented for the healthy donors during the collection period. Blood repertoires from healthy donors were used as a training cohort for calibrating time-dependent variance in a beta-binomial model of differential abundance of T-cell clones. The training cohort comprised roughly ten healthy donors, 3 female and 7 male. On average the donors were about 45 years old, and their ages spanned roughly 29 to 70 years. Whole blood, obtained from a commercial supplier, was collected from each healthy donor at three time points spaced around 13 days apart. Genomic DNA was extracted from unsorted whole blood for immunosequencing.

The sample comprised blood. The sequence came from a person aged 18 to 75 in good health. Here the chain combines TRBV18 and TRBJ1-1; the D gene assignment is ambiguous. The CDR3 corresponds to CASSLYLLGGTEAFF. The DNA is as follows: TGTGCCAGCTCACTCTACCTACTCGGAGGGACTGAAGCTTTCTTT.